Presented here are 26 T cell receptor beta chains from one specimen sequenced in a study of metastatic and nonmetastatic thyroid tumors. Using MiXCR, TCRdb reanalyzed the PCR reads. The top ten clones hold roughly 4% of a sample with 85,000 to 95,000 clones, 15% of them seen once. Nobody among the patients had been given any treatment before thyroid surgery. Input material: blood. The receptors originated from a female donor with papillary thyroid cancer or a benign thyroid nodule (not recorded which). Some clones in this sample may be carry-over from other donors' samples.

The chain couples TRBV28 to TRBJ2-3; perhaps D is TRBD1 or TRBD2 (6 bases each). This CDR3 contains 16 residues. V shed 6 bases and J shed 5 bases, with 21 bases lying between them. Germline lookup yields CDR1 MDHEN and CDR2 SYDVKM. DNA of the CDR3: TGTGCCAGCAGCTTGGAGGGGGGAGAGGCGAGAGATACGCAGTATTTT. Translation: CASSLEGGEARDTQYF.

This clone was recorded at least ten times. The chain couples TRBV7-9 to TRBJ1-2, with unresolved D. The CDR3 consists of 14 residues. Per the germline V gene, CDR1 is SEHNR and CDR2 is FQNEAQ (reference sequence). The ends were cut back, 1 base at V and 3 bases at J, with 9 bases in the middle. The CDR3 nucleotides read TGTGCCAGCAGCTTAGTTGGCCGAGACTATGGCTACACCTTC. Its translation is CASSLVGRDYGYTF.

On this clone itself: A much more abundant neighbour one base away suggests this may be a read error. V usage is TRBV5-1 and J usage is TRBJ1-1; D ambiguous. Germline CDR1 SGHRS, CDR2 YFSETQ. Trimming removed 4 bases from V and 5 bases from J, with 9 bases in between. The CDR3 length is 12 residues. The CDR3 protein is CASSQSGTEAFF. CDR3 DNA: TGCGCCAGCAGCCAAAGTGGGACTGAAGCTTTCTTT.

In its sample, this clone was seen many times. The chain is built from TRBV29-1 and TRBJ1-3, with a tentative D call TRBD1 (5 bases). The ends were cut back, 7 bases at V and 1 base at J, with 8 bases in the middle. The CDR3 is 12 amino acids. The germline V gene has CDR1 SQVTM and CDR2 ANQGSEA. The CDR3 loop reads CSAGTSGNTIYF. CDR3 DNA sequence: TGCAGCGCCGGGACTTCTGGAAACACCATATATTTT.

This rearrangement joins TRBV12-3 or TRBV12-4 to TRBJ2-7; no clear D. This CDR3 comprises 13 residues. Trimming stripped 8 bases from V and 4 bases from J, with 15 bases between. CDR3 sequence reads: CASGGYCPYEQYF. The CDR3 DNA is TGTGCCAGCGGTGGGTACTGTCCTTACGAGCAGTACTTC.

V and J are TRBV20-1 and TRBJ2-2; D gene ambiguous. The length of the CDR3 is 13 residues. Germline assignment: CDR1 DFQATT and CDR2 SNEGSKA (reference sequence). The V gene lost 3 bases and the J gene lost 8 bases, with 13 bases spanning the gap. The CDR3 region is CSASQLSAGELFF. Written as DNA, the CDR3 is TGCAGTGCTAGCCAGCTTTCAGCGGGGGAGCTGTTTTTT.

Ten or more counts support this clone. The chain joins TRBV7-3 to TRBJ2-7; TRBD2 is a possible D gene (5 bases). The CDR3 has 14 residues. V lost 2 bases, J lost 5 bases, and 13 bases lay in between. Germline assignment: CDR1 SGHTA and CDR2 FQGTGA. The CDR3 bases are TGTGCCAGCAGCTTACTAGCTACTTCCCACGAGCAGTACTTC. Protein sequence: CASSLLATSHEQYF.

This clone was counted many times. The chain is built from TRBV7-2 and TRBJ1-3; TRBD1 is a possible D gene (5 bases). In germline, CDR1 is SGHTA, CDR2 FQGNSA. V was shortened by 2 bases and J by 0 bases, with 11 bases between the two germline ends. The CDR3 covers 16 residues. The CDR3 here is CASSLSGARSGNTIYF. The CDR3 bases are TGTGCCAGCAGCTTAAGCGGGGCTCGCTCTGGAAACACCATATATTTT.

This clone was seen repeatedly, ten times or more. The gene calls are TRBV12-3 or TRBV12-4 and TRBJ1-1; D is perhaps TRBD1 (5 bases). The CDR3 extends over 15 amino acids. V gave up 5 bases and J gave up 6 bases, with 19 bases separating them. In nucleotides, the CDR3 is TGTGCCAGCAGTACCCAAGGGGTAAAGGGGTCTGAAGCTTTCTTT. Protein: CASSTQGVKGSEAFF.

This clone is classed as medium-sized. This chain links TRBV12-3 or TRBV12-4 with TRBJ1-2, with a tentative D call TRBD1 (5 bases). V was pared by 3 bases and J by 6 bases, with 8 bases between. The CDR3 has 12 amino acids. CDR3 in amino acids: CASSFGGNGYTF. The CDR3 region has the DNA TGTGCCAGCAGTTTTGGGGGGAATGGCTACACCTTC.

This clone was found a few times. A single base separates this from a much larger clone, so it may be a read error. CDR3 bases: TGTGCCAGCATCTCCCCAGGGATAGGGCAGTTCTTC. Its protein product is CASISPGIGQFF. The chain is built from TRBV7-2 and TRBJ2-1; a weak D match, TRBD1 (5 bases). CDR1 and CDR2 from the germline V gene are SGHTA and FQGNSA. V lost 7 bases, J lost 12 bases, and 16 bases lay in between. The CDR3 length is 12 residues.

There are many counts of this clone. The CDR3: CASSLRGLAVGGAGELFF. Written as DNA, the CDR3 is TGTGCCAGCAGTTTGCGGGGACTAGCGGTGGGAGGGGCCGGGGAGCTGTTTTTT. The V and J genes are TRBV12-3 or TRBV12-4 and TRBJ2-2, with TRBD2 identical over 11 bases. This CDR3 has 18 residues. J was trimmed by 6 bases and V by 3 bases; bases with no gene match: 12.

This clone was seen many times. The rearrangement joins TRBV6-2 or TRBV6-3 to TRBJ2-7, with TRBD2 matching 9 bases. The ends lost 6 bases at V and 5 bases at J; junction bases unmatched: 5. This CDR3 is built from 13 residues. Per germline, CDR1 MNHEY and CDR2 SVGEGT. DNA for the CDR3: TGTGCCAGCAGCCGACTAGCGGAGAACGAGCAGTACTTC. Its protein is CASSRLAENEQYF.

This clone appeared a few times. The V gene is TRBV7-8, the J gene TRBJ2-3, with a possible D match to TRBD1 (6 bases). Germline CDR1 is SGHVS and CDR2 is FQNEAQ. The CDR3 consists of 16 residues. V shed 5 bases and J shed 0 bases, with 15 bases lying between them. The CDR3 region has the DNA TGTGCCAGCAGCGTAGGGACATTTTTAAGCACAGATACGCAGTATTTT. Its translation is CASSVGTFLSTDTQYF.

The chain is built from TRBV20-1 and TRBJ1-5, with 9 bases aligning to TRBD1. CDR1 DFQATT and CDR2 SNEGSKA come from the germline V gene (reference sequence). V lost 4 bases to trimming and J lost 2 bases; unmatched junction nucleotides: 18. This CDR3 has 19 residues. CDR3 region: CSAIDLSGQGKGGNQPQHF. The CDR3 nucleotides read TGCAGTGCTATAGATCTTTCCGGACAGGGGAAAGGAGGCAATCAGCCCCAGCATTTT.

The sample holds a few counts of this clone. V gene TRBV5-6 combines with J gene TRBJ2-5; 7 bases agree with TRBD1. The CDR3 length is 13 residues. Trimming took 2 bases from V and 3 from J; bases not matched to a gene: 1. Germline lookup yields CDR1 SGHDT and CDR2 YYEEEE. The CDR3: CASSFGQEETQYF. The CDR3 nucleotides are TGTGCCAGCAGCTTTGGACAGGAAGAGACCCAGTACTTC.

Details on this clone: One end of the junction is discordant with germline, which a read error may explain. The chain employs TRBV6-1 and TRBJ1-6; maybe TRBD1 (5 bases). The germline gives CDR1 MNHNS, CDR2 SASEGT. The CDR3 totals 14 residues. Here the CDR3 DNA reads TGTGCCAGCACCTCGACAGTGGAGGACGTACCCTTCCACTTT. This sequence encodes CASTSTVEDVPFHF.

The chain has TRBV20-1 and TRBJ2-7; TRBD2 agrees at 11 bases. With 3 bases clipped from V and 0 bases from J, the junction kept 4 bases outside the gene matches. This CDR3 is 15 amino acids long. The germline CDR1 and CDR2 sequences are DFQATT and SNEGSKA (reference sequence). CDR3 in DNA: TGCAGTGCTAGGGTAGCGGGAGGGCCCTCCTACGAGCAGTACTTC. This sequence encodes CSARVAGGPSYEQYF.

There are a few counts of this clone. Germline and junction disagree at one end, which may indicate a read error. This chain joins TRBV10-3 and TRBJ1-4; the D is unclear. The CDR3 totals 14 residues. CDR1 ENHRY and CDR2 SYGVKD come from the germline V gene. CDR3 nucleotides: TGTGCCATCAGTGAGCTGGCCGAGAATGAAAAACCGTTTTTT. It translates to CAISELAENEKPFF.

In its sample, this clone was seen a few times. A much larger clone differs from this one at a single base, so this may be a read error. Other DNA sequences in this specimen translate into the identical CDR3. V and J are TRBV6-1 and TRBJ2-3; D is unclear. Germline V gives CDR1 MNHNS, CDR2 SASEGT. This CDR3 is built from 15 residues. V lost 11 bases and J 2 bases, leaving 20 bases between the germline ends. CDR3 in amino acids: CALQPSGRSTDTQYF. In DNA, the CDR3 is TGTGCCCTTCAACCCTCCGGCCGGTCCACAGATACGCAGTATTTT.

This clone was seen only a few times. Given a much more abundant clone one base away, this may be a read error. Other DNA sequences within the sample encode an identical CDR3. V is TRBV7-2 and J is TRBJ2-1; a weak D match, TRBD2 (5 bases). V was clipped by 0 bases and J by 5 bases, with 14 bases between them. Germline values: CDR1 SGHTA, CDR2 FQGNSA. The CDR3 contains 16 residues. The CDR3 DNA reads TGTGCCAGCAGCTTAGCGCGTCGACTATCTAACAATGAGCAGTTCTTC. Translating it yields CASSLARRLSNNEQFF.

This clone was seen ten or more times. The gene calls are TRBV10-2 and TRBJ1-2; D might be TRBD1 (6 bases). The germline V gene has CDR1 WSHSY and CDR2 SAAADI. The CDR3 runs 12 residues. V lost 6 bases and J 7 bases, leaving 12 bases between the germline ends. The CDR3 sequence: CASRITGFGYTF. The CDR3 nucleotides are TGCGCCAGCAGGATCACAGGGTTTGGCTACACCTTC.

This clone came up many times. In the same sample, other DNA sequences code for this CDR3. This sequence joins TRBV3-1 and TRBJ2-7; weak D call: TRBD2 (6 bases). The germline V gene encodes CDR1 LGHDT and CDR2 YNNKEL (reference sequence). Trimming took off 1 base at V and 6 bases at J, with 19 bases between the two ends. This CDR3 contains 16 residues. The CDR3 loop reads CASSQGQGGVESEQYF. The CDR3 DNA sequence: TGTGCCAGCAGCCAAGGGCAGGGCGGGGTTGAATCCGAGCAGTACTTC.

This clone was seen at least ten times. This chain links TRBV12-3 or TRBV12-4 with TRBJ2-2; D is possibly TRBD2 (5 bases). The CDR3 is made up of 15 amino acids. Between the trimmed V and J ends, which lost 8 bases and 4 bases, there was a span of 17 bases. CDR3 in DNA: TGTGCCAGCGGGGAGAACAGACCTACCACCGGGGAGCTGTTTTTT. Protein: CASGENRPTTGELFF.

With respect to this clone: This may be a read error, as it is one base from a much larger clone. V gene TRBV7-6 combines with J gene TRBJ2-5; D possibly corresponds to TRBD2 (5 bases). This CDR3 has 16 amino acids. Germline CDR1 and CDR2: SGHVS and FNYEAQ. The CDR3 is CTSSPHGVVGEETQYF. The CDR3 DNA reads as TGTACCAGCAGCCCCCACGGGGTGGTTGGGGAAGAGACCCAGTACTTC.

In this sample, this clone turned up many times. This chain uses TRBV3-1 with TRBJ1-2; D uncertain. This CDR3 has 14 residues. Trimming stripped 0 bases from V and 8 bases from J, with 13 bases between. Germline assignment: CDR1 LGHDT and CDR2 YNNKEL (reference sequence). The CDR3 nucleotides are TGTGCCAGCAGCCAAGATTCTGGGGAGGGAGGCTACACCTTC. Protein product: CASSQDSGEGGYTF.